This is a list of T cell receptor beta chains from one sample in a study of cytomegalovirus exposure and HLA in healthy donors. Measured with immunoSEQ multiplex PCR; TCRdb has only the in-frame clones, and not every one. The sample holds some 250,000 clones, roughly 82% seen once. Source material: PBMCs. All receptors come from a woman aged 40 to 50 in good health and CMV-seropositive. CDR3s include the opening cysteine and the closing phenylalanine or tryptophan. D genes are given only for firm matches. Rows give clone size only sometimes, using once, few, many, or a class for an expanded clone.

abundance,v_gene,d_gene,j_gene,CDR3nt,CDR3aa
-,TRBV7-8,TRBD2,TRBJ2-3,TGTGCCAGCAGCCAGGGACTATACACAGATACGCAGTATTTT,CASSQGLYTDTQYF
-,TRBV29-1,-,TRBJ1-1,TGCAGCGTTAGACAGATGAACACTGAAGCTTTCTTT,CSVRQMNTEAFF
once,TRBV7-2,-,TRBJ1-1,TGTGCCAGCAGCCTCGGGTCCATAAACACTGAAGCTTTCTTT,CASSLGSINTEAFF
once,TRBV10-3,-,TRBJ2-5,TGTGCCATCAGCCCCGGGACTCAAGAGACCCAGTACTTC,CAISPGTQETQYF
-,TRBV7-9,TRBD1,TRBJ2-1,TGTGCCAGCAGCCCGGGACAGGGATACAATGAGCAGTTCTTC,CASSPGQGYNEQFF
-,TRBV13,-,TRBJ2-7,TGTGCCAGCACCCAGACACAGGGACCCTACGAGCAGTACTTC,CASTQTQGPYEQYF
-,TRBV2,-,TRBJ2-7,TGTGCCAGCAAACGGGTAGTCACCTACGAGCAGTACTTC,CASKRVVTYEQYF
-,TRBV6-6,TRBD1,TRBJ2-4,TGTGCCAGCAGCTCCGGGACAGGAAACATTCAGTACTTC,CASSSGTGNIQYF
-,TRBV30,-,TRBJ2-7,TGTGCCTGGAGTGTAGGCAGGGGATCCTACGAGCAGTACTTC,CAWSVGRGSYEQYF
-,TRBV6-5,TRBD1,TRBJ1-1,TGTGCCAGCAGGGAGGGGACAGGGGGTGAAGCTTTCTTT,CASREGTGGEAFF
-,TRBV5-1,TRBD2,TRBJ2-7,TGCGCCAGCAGCTTGGCCCCCGGGGGGGAATCCGAGCAGTACTTC,CASSLAPGGESEQYF
-,TRBV5-1,-,TRBJ2-1,TGCGCCAGCAGCGTCCGAGCGGTCAGCTCCTACAATGAGCAGTTCTTC,CASSVRAVSSYNEQFF
few,TRBV28,TRBD1,TRBJ1-1,TGTGCGACCGGAGGGACAGGGGGGGTGAACACTGAAGCTTTCTTT,CATGGTGGVNTEAFF
-,TRBV19,-,TRBJ2-1,TGTGCCAGTACTCCTACGAGCGGGTTATCCTACAATGAGCAGTTCTTC,CASTPTSGLSYNEQFF
few,TRBV10-3,TRBD2,TRBJ2-1,TGTGCCATCAGTGAGGCGACTAGCGGACCCAATGAGCAGTTCTTC,CAISEATSGPNEQFF
-,TRBV5-8,TRBD1,TRBJ2-5,TGTGCCAGCGTACCGGGACAGGATCTCTCGATCCCGGAGACCCAGTACTTC,CASVPGQDLSIPETQYF
-,TRBV28,-,TRBJ2-2,TGTGCCAGCAGCCGGGGGACGGTGAACACCGGGGAGCTGTTTTTT,CASSRGTVNTGELFF
-,TRBV4-3,-,TRBJ2-4,TGCGCCAGCAGCCAAGAATGGGGACACTCAAAAAACATTCAGTACTTC,CASSQEWGHSKNIQYF
-,TRBV10-3,-,TRBJ1-2,TGTGCCATCAGCCCCCAAGTACGGGGGGCAACTAACTATGGCTACACCTTC,CAISPQVRGATNYGYTF
once,TRBV9,TRBD1,TRBJ1-2,TGTGCCAGCAGCGCTCAGGGGGCGCTGGACTATGGCTACACCTTC,CASSAQGALDYGYTF
few,TRBV19,-,TRBJ1-2,TGTGCCAGTACCTCAGGGGCTTCTAACTATGGCTACACCTTC,CASTSGASNYGYTF
-,TRBV7-2,TRBD1,TRBJ1-4,TGTGCCAGCAGCCTTCAGGGACAGCATAATGAAAAACTGTTTTTT,CASSLQGQHNEKLFF
once,TRBV4-2,TRBD2,TRBJ2-5,TGTGCCAGCAGCCAAGCGGGGGGACTAGCGGGAGAGACCCAGTACTTC,CASSQAGGLAGETQYF
-,TRBV10-2,-,TRBJ1-3,TGCGCCAGCTGCCTTAGCTCTGGAAACACCATATATTTT,CASCLSSGNTIYF
once,TRBV19,-,TRBJ2-6,TGTGCCAGTAGTAGCTCAGGGGCTGGGGCCAACGTCCTGACTTTC,CASSSSGAGANVLTF
-,TRBV4-3,TRBD2,TRBJ2-2,TGCGCCAGCAGCCAAGACAGGGACTACCTCACCGGGGAGCTGTTTTTT,CASSQDRDYLTGELFF
-,TRBV30,TRBD1,TRBJ1-1,TGTGCCTGGAGTACGACAGGGGGGACTGAAGCTTTCTTT,CAWSTTGGTEAFF
-,TRBV30,-,TRBJ2-2,TGTGCCCTGGAGGAGGAGGGGAACACCGGGGAGCTGTTTTTT,CALEEEGNTGELFF
-,TRBV5-4,TRBD2,TRBJ2-7,TGTGCCAGCAGCAGTAGACTAGCGGGGGGGGCGCGGTACGAGCAGTACTTC,CASSSRLAGGARYEQYF
-,TRBV19,-,TRBJ2-2,TGTGCCAGTACGGTTGGAGGGAAACGGGAGCTGTTTTTT,CASTVGGKRELFF
-,TRBV10-3,-,TRBJ2-5,TGTGCCATCAGTGAAGGGGTCGGGCAGACCCAGTACTTC,CAISEGVGQTQYF
-,TRBV6-5,-,TRBJ1-1,TGTGCCAGCAGTCCTTCGGGGACTGAAGCTTTCTTT,CASSPSGTEAFF
-,TRBV7-2,TRBD1,TRBJ2-1,TGTGCCAGCAGCCCCTACAGGGGGAGCTCCTACAATGAGCAGTTCTTC,CASSPYRGSSYNEQFF
-,TRBV5-6,TRBD1,TRBJ2-7,TGTGCCAGCAGCTTTGGGACAGGGGCCTACGAGCAGTACTTC,CASSFGTGAYEQYF
-,TRBV25-1,TRBD1,TRBJ2-7,TGTGCCAGCAGACCCCGGACAGGGGAAACGTACGAGCAGTACTTC,CASRPRTGETYEQYF
-,TRBV10-3,TRBD1,TRBJ2-2,TGTGCCATCAGTGAGTGGACAGGGATGGATGGCGGGGAGCTGTTTTTT,CAISEWTGMDGGELFF
-,TRBV14,-,TRBJ1-3,TGTGCCAGCAGCCTTACTGGAAACACCATATATTTT,CASSLTGNTIYF
-,TRBV4-2,-,TRBJ1-2,TGTGCCAGCAGCCTCGGTCAGGGGTTAGACTATGGCTACACCTTC,CASSLGQGLDYGYTF
-,TRBV5-1,TRBD2,TRBJ2-1,TGCGCCAGCAGCTCCATGACTAGCGGGGGGGGTGATGAGCAGTTCTTC,CASSSMTSGGGDEQFF
-,TRBV6-5,-,TRBJ2-1,TGTGCCAGCAGTTACTCGGGGGCCTCCTACAATGAGCAGTTCTTC,CASSYSGASYNEQFF
-,TRBV7-2,TRBD1,TRBJ2-7,TGTGCCAGCAGCTTACCCGGGACAGTTGCGTACGAGCAGTACTTC,CASSLPGTVAYEQYF
-,TRBV9,TRBD2,TRBJ2-5,TGTGCCAGCAGCGTAGGACTAGCGGGAGACGAGACCCAGTACTTC,CASSVGLAGDETQYF